The sequence of this T cell receptor (beta chain) was determined in a study of control samples from healthy donors and cancer patients. TCRdb keeps only in-frame clones here, not all; method: immunoSEQ multiplex PCR. Of 250,000 to 300,000 clones listed, roughly 87% are singletons. The germline gives CDR1 GTSNPN, CDR2 SVGIG (reference sequence). V shed 2 bases, J shed 3 bases, and the junction held 5 bases outside the gene matches. The CDR3 spans 14 residues. The chain couples TRBV30 to TRBJ1-1; 8 bases agree with TRBD1. Sequencing was performed on PBMCs. This clonotype originated in a woman aged 55-70 years with lung cancer. The CDR3 sequence: CAWSFKTGDTEAFF. The CDR3, as DNA: TGTGCCTGGAGTTTCAAGACAGGGGACACTGAAGCTTTCTTT.